This record looks at one TCR beta chain sequence and its context. No antigen is known for it. No much larger clone is present one base from it, and per-base qualities are unavailable. Donors were about 36 systemically healthy Caucasian individuals from Russia aged roughly 6 to 90 years. Each donor gave approximately 10 milliliters of peripheral blood, collected into EDTA-treated Vacutainer tubes. Ficoll-Paque density-gradient centrifugation was used to isolate PBMCs, with at least 6.5 million per sample. Total RNA, at least 5 micrograms per sample, was extracted from PBMCs with Trizol reagent. The percentages of naive CD45RAhigh/CD27high T cells were determined by flow cytometry on a PBMC aliquot from every donor. The data belong to a study of blood T cells in healthy people across ages (dated by TCRdb to 2015 to 2017). Context from the whole study: In model experiments, template switching captured roughly one uniquely barcoded TCR beta cDNA molecule for every two T cells. Two additional independent replicas of 1 million unique cDNA reads from the same blood draw were analyzed for two donors (one aged 18 to 29 and one aged 80 or older). Age-related changes in TCR beta repertoire diversity were measured in the study by deep sequencing normalized with unique cDNA molecular identifiers. To avoid experimental bias, donors of different ages were distributed randomly across sequencing lanes. The donors were split into four age groups: young (average about 15 years), middle-aged (about 40), aged (over 55) and long-lived (over 80).

CDR1 and CDR2, per the germline V gene (reference sequence), are SEHNR and FQNEAQ. The CDR3 sequence holds 15 residues, the cysteine and phenylalanine included. The kept DNA is CDR3 alone, 45 bases in frame from the first base. V is pruned by 9 bases and J by 3 bases, leaving 10 bases of the junction without a gene match. Receptor amplification or capture employed 5' RACE. The sequencing machine was an Illumina HiSeq 2500. A second PCR of roughly 7 to 12 cycles was run with a J-beta primer mix and a sample-barcoded 5' primer. A unique molecular identifier was introduced onto each TCR beta cDNA molecule by a template-switch 5' adaptor carrying 12 random nucleotides. At least 2.5 million CDR3-containing paired-end reads were obtained from each sample. The Mint cDNA synthesis kit, primed by a TRBC-specific oligonucleotide, was used to synthesize first-strand cDNA from all RNA. Following uracil-DNA glycosylase treatment, all cDNA underwent a first 18-cycle PCR with the universal primers M1SS and BC2_uni_R. The original pipeline was this. For normalization, 1 million high-quality reads were randomly selected from each sample, with every read carrying a distinct molecular identifier. Instead of being binned into consensus sequences, reads that shared molecular identifiers were thrown out. MiTCR, with a Q25 quality threshold and the strictest error-elimination algorithm, was used for CDR3 identification, clonotype clustering and error correction. A nonparametric unseen species model using Euler transformation provided a lower-bound estimate of total TCR beta diversity. TCRdb reran the public reads through fastp at Q25 and MiXCR, keeping productive beta chains. Each entry merges the rows of one CDR3 protein and shows their most common DNA and genes. For this entry, the V and J calls and clone size follow TCRdb and not the study's own pipeline. Within this sample are roughly 900,000 distinct CDR3 sequences, with 29% of them counted one time only. The ten most abundant clones make up roughly a sixth of the sample.

Here is what the overall study found, with its caveats: A strong correlation was found between observed TCR beta diversity and the percentage of naive T cells measured by flow cytometry. Observed TCR beta diversity per million T cells fell roughly linearly with age, and a significant reduction was already apparent by age around 40. Estimates of total diversity based on one million sequenced T cells were considered lower bounds and underestimates. Since profiling was done on bulk unsorted PBMCs, naive and antigen-experienced compartments could not be conclusively compared. Compared with the aged group, the long-lived group had more naive CD4+ T cells, fewer expanded clones and increased TCR diversity, a pattern suggesting age selection. Because donor CMV infection status was unknown, age-related changes in expanded clonotypes were potentially confounded.

Sample: blood. The sequence joins TRBV7-9 to TRBJ2-1, with 8 bases aligning to TRBD1. This receptor was identified in a woman of 80 years or more in good health. The DNA sequence reads TGTGCCAGTCCTGGTTGGGACAGGAGCTACAATGAGCAGTTCTTC. Translated, it reads CASPGWDRSYNEQFF.